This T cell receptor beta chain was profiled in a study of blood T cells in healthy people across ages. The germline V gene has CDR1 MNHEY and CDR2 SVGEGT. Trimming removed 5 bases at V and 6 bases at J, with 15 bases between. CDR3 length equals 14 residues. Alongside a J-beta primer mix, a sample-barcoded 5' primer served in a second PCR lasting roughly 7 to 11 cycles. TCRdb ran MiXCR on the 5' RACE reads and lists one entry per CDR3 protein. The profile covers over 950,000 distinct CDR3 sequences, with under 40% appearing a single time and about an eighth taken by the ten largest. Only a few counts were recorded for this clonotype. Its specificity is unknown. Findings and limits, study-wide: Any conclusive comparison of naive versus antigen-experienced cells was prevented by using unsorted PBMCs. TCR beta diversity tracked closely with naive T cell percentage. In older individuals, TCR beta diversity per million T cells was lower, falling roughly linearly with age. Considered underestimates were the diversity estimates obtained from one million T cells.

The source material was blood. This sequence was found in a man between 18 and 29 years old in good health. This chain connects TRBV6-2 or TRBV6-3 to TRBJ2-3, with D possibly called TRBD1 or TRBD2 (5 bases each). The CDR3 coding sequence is TGTGCCAGCAGTCGCCCGGGGCCCAGGGATACGCAGTATTTT. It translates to CASSRPGPRDTQYF.